The 12 T cell receptor beta chains reported below all come from one sample, sequenced in a study of a mutant IDH1 vaccine in newly diagnosed glioma. No antigen has been assigned to these receptors. The time point was: week 11, during vaccination. The vaccine gave 300 ug of a 20-mer mutant IDH1 peptide subcutaneously per dose. TCRdb's table, derived via immunoSEQ multiplex PCR, lists solely in-frame clones and lacks some. The data contain around 130,000 clones, about 82% of them singletons. The sequencing here drew on PBMCs, taken from a glioma patient whose treatment included an IDH1 peptide vaccine. These receptors originate from a man aged 35 to 55 with glioma.

The J gene is TRBJ2-7, the V gene TRBV11-2; a possible D gene is TRBD1 (7 bases). V dropped 1 base and J dropped 2 bases, with 15 bases sitting between them. Per the germline V gene, CDR1 is SGHAT and CDR2 is FQNNGV. This CDR3 has 16 residues. This chain's CDR3 is CASSLVAGGHTYEQYF. The CDR3 DNA is TGTGCCAGCAGCTTAGTAGCAGGGGGGCATACCTACGAGCAGTACTTC.

V and J are TRBV10-1 and TRBJ2-3; D uncertain. The CDR3 loop spans 15 amino acids. Per germline, CDR1 WNHNN and CDR2 SYGVQD (reference sequence). V lost 3 bases and J lost 0, with 10 bases in between. The CDR3 DNA is TGCGCCAGCAGTGAATACTCGACTAGCACAGATACGCAGTATTTT. Its translation is CASSEYSTSTDTQYF.

This clone was detected only a few times. The rearrangement joins TRBV19 to TRBJ2-1; TRBD2 matches at 7 bases. Trimming at V came to 7 bases and at J to 4 bases, leaving 7 bases not matched to a gene. The germline V gene encodes CDR1 LNHDA and CDR2 SQIVND (reference sequence). The CDR3 runs 14 residues. This CDR3 is CASIGGSGYNEQFF. The CDR3, as DNA: TGTGCCAGTATTGGCGGGAGTGGGTACAATGAGCAGTTCTTC.

The chain joins TRBV11-2 to TRBJ2-5; TRBD1 is a possible D gene (6 bases). The CDR3 runs 14 residues. V was cut by 3 bases and J by 5 bases, with 13 bases left in between. CDR1 and CDR2 (germline): SGHAT, FQNNGV. The CDR3 here is CASSFSGELETQYF. The CDR3 region has the DNA TGTGCCAGCAGCTTTTCAGGGGAACTGGAGACCCAGTACTTC.

The CDR3 bases are TGTGCCAGCAGCTCTAGAACCCTAGCGGGAGGGCCCTCCCATGAGCAGTTCTTC. Translating it yields CASSSRTLAGGPSHEQFF. V and J are TRBV13 and TRBJ2-1, with 12 bases lining up with TRBD2. The V segment lost 4 bases and the J segment 8 bases; nucleotides outside the gene matches: 15. This CDR3 spans 18 amino acids. In germline, CDR1 is PRHDT, CDR2 FYEKMQ (reference sequence).

This rearrangement joins TRBV5-4 to TRBJ2-2; unclear D gene. CDR1 and CDR2 (germline): SGHNT, YYREEE (reference sequence). The CDR3 is 14 amino acids. Trimming took 4 bases from V and 0 from J, leaving 7 bases between them. The CDR3 sequence: CASSRPPNTGELFF. The CDR3 DNA reads as TGTGCCAGCAGCCGTCCACCGAACACCGGGGAGCTGTTTTTT. The full variable domain, completed using reference TRBV5-4 and TRBJ2-2, is ETGVTQSPTHLIKTRGQQVTLRCSSQSGHNTVSWYQQALGQGPQFIFQYYREEENGRGNFPPRFSGLQFPNYSSELNVNALELDDSALYLCASSRPPNTGELFFGEGSRLTVL.

This chain uses TRBV11-2 with TRBJ2-7; 9 positions agree with TRBD1. The CDR3 spans 13 residues. J lost 9 bases, V lost 4 bases, and 7 bases had no gene match. The germline gives CDR1 SGHAT, CDR2 FQNNGV. The CDR3 DNA reads as TGTGCCAGCAGCTCCGACAGGGGGGCCGGGCAGTACTTC. This translates into CASSSDRGAGQYF. Variable domain in full (rest from reference TRBV11-2 and TRBJ2-7): EAGVAQSPRYKIIEKRQSVAFWCNPISGHATLYWYQQILGQGPKLLIQFQNNGVVDDSQLPKDRFSAERLKGVDSTLKIQPAKLEDSAVYLCASSSDRGAGQYFGPGTRLTVT.

The chain couples TRBV4-3 to TRBJ2-2, with 8 positions matching TRBD1. CDR1 LGHNA and CDR2 YSLEER come from the germline V gene. The CDR3 sequence is 16 residues long. V gave up 0 bases and J gave up 4 bases; unmatched junction bases: 4. The chain's CDR3 is CASSQDRGRATGELFF. As DNA, the CDR3 is TGCGCCAGCAGCCAAGACAGGGGGCGGGCCACCGGGGAGCTGTTTTTT.

The CDR3 protein is CASSLQGSSYNEQFF. The CDR3 DNA reads as TGTGCCAGCAGCCTACAGGGTAGCTCCTACAATGAGCAGTTCTTC. V usage is TRBV7-2 and J usage is TRBJ2-1; a possible D gene is TRBD1 (6 bases). The V gene's germline CDR1 is SGHTA and CDR2 FQGNSA. The CDR3 runs to 15 residues. V lost 5 bases and J 0 bases, leaving 11 bases between the germline ends. Drawing the rest from reference TRBV7-2 and TRBJ2-1, the complete variable domain is GAGVSQSPSNKVTEKGKDVELRCDPISGHTALYWYRQSLGQGLEFLIYFQGNSAPDKSGLPSDRFSAERTGGSVSTLTIQRTQQEDSAVYLCASSLQGSSYNEQFFGPGTRLTVL.

This sequence joins TRBV6-1 and TRBJ1-5; D gene ambiguous. Germline assignment: CDR1 MNHNS and CDR2 SASEGT. The V and J ends lost 5 bases and 4 bases respectively, with 9 bases between them. The CDR3 loop spans 13 amino acids. The CDR3 sequence is CASSLEENQPQHF. In DNA, the CDR3 is TGTGCCAGCAGTTTGGAGGAAAATCAGCCCCAGCATTTT.

The chain recombines TRBV4-3 with TRBJ2-1, with 8 bases matching TRBD2. CDR3 size: 15 residues. Germline V CDR1 and CDR2: LGHNA, YSLEER. V dropped 4 bases and J dropped 9; count of bases not matched to a gene: 11. As DNA, the CDR3 is TGCGCCAGCAGCCGGGGTACGGGAGGGCCCGGTGAGCAGTTCTTC. This encodes CASSRGTGGPGEQFF.

V is TRBV18 and J is TRBJ2-1, with D possibly TRBD1 on 6 matching bases. The germline V gene encodes CDR1 KGHSH and CDR2 LQKENI. The CDR3 contains 15 residues. Trimming cost V 5 bases and J 4 bases, with 15 bases left between them. CDR3 protein: CASSDGQIVYNEQFF. Written as DNA, the CDR3 is TGTGCCAGCTCAGACGGACAGATAGTTTACAATGAGCAGTTCTTC.